The 5 T cell receptor beta chains presented below share a single source sample, sequenced in a study of cytomegalovirus exposure and HLA in healthy donors. PCR used 60 Vbeta primers and 13 Jbeta primers. Generated by immunoSEQ multiplex PCR, the TCRdb table keeps only in-frame clones and is missing some. The sample records 110,000 to 150,000 clones, approximately 81% being singletons. Sequenced input: PBMCs. All receptors come from a woman between 35 and 50 years old in good health and CMV-seropositive.

J is TRBJ2-1 and V is TRBV2; 16 bases fit TRBD2. V was clipped by 6 bases and J by 9 bases; unmatched bases: 23. CDR1 and CDR2 (germline): SNHLY, FYNNEI. The CDR3 loop spans 21 amino acids. The CDR3 sequence: CASRSQTGAPGTSGRAVEQFF. The CDR3 DNA reads as TGTGCCAGCAGATCTCAGACAGGGGCCCCCGGGACTAGCGGGAGGGCTGTTGAGCAGTTCTTC.

This rearrangement joins TRBV7-2 to TRBJ2-1, with a tentative D call TRBD1 (6 bases). The germline V gene encodes CDR1 SGHTA and CDR2 FQGNSA. The CDR3 sequence is 14 residues long. V was clipped by 3 bases and J by 6 bases, with 12 bases between them. The CDR3, as DNA: TGTGCCAGCAGCTTGACAGGAATGGGCAATGAGCAGTTCTTC. Residues: CASSLTGMGNEQFF.

A single count supports this clone. The CDR3 loop is CAWSGTGINQPQHF. CDR3 nucleotides: TGTGCCTGGAGTGGGACAGGGATCAATCAGCCCCAGCATTTT. The chain employs TRBV30 and TRBJ1-5; 8 positions agree with TRBD1. CDR1 and CDR2 (germline): GTSNPN, SVGIG (reference sequence). V gave up 1 base and J gave up 3 bases; unmatched junction bases: 2. This CDR3 contains 14 residues.

This sequence joins TRBV9 and TRBJ2-7, with TRBD1 as a possible D gene (6 bases). V gave up 4 bases and J gave up 2 bases, with 19 bases separating them. Per the germline V gene, CDR1 is SGDLS and CDR2 is YYNGEE. The CDR3 runs 16 residues. CDR3 residues: CASSPRSGARAYEQYF. As DNA, the CDR3 is TGTGCCAGCAGCCCACGTTCAGGGGCGAGAGCCTACGAGCAGTACTTC.

This sequence joins TRBV29-1 and TRBJ1-1, with D hard to call. Trimming stripped 3 bases from V and 1 base from J, with 6 bases between. CDR3 length: 12 residues. CDR1 and CDR2 (germline): SQVTM, ANQGSEA. For the CDR3, the DNA is TGCAGCGTTGACTCGGGGAACACTGAAGCTTTCTTT. It is translated as CSVDSGNTEAFF.